Following are 3 T cell receptor beta chains from one sample sequenced in a study of blood T cell repertoires in COVID-19. Generated by immunoSEQ multiplex PCR, the TCRdb table keeps only in-frame clones and is missing some. The sample has under 200,000 clones; around 85% are singletons. Sequenced: peripheral blood. These receptors were taken from a woman between 55 and 75 years old with COVID-19, enrolled during active disease.

The J gene is TRBJ1-1, the V gene TRBV11-1, with 7 bases that match TRBD1. Germline CDR1 is SGHAT and CDR2 is FQDESV (reference sequence). Unmatched junction bases numbered 10, after V lost 5 bases and J lost 4 bases. The CDR3 is 15 amino acids. The CDR3 is CASSPGTASGTEAFF. The DNA for the CDR3 is TGTGCCAGCAGCCCGGGGACAGCCTCCGGCACTGAAGCTTTCTTT. The full variable domain, with the rest looked up from reference TRBV11-1 and TRBJ1-1, is EAEVAQSPRYKITEKSQAVAFWCDPISGHATLYWYRQILGQGPELLVQFQDESVVDDSQLPKDRFSAERLKGVDSTLKIQPAELGDSAMYLCASSPGTASGTEAFFGQGTRLTVV.

V and J are TRBV12-5 and TRBJ2-5, with 7 bases that match TRBD2. The CDR3 is 17 amino acids. Germline V gene data show CDR1 as LGHNT and CDR2 as FRNRAP. Trimming removed 0 bases from V and 0 bases from J; junction bases left unmatched: 7. This CDR3 is CASGLVVSSGYQETQYF. CDR3 in DNA: TGTGCTAGTGGTTTGGTTGTGTCTAGCGGCTACCAAGAGACCCAGTACTTC.

J is TRBJ2-2 and V is TRBV29-1; 12 bases map to TRBD1. V gave up 7 bases and J gave up 6 bases; unmatched junction bases: 3. CDR3 size: 13 residues. Germline V CDR1 and CDR2: SQVTM, ANQGSEA. This CDR3 reads CSGGTGGSGELFF. Written as DNA, the CDR3 is TGCAGCGGGGGGACAGGGGGCTCCGGGGAGCTGTTTTTT.